This T cell receptor beta chain was found in a study of shared clonotypes between healthy human individuals (dated by TCRdb to 2020 to 2022). General notes on the study: A few men and a couple of women, aged 18 to 49 years, made up the cohort. To estimate repertoire size and how much clonotype sharing occurs between individuals, the study deeply sequenced the blood TCR repertoires of 5 or 6 healthy adults. Leukapheresis yielded between about 0.85 and 10 billion PBMCs per donor. For each donor, CD4 naive and CD4 memory were each run on three plates, CD8 naive on two plates, and CD8 memory on one plate. Libraries were prepared and TCR repertoires were sequenced by different laboratories using diverse techniques, in order to increase sequencing depth and limit assay-specific biases.

TCR CDR3 regions were amplified from genomic DNA by multiplex PCR using the deep immunoSEQ assay. Extracted genomic DNA from each cell subset was distributed evenly across all wells of several immunoSEQ 96-well plates, and each plate was treated as a replicate. For sorted subsets, each replicate PCR was loaded with around 220 ng genomic DNA, equivalent to about 33,000 T cell genomes. Purified libraries were measured with a Qubit 3.0 fluorometer, size-checked on a Bioanalyzer 2100, and measured again with the KAPA Library Quantification kit. A separate single-read 150-cycle Illumina NextSeq 550 flow cell was used to sequence each immunoSEQ 96-well plate. In the original analysis: Because the immunoSEQ output held only junctional sequences and lacked quality scores, the filtering could not match the filtering applied to full-length reads. To assign V/J genes and CDR3, sequences were annotated using PyIR, a Python wrapper for IgBLAST v1.9, with IMGT germline references. Reads with weak V/J assignments (E-value above 1e-6), missing CDR3, stop codons, out-of-frame junctions, or ambiguous translated residues were removed. V3J clonotypes were defined by identical inferred V gene, J gene, and CDR3 amino acid sequence. Percentage overlap between repertoires was computed as shared unique clonotypes divided by the size of the smaller repertoire. RTK rarefaction, the Chao1 estimator, and Recon v2.1 estimates of unobserved clonotypes were used to assess repertoire richness. Generation probabilities for all TCRbeta clonotypes obtained by the gDNA method from a handful of donors were computed using OLGA. The table comes from immuneACCESS by way of TCRdb, which keeps in-frame sequences with V and J called. Part of the clones is missing from these tables; in studies checked, under half for an unresolved V gene and the rest for unknown reasons. V and J calls and clone size are as listed in that table; D and trimming were resolved from the DNA. Here the sample has around 2,000,000 clones; around 96% occur a single time. The top ten constitute 1.2% of the sample.

This clone was recorded a few times. Which antigen it targets is not known. No base quality information exists; no much larger clone differs at one position. Other DNA sequences in this specimen translate into the identical CDR3. CD8 naive samples were CD45RO-negative cells positively selected for CCR7, giving a CD45RA+CCR7+ population that excluded TemRA cells. The donors were healthy, HIV-negative adults with no recently reported acute infections or vaccinations. Every donor was a Caucasian adult residing in Nashville, Tennessee, USA. Blood was obtained by leukapheresis, after which PBMCs were separated by Ficoll-Histopaque density gradient centrifugation and cryopreserved in liquid nitrogen vapor phase. Purity and quantity of every magnetically sorted T cell population were checked by analytical flow cytometry. From each sorted fraction, genomic DNA was isolated and quantified by UV absorbance on a Nanodrop 2000c.

What the work shows at the level of the full study, not this receptor alone: When a few donors were compared, the shared fraction of clonotypes was 5% to 6.5% for naive CD4, 3.5% to 4% for naive CD8, 2% to 2.5% for memory CD4, and 0.4% for memory CD8. Sampling was restricted to blood, and TCR repertoires in tissues likely differ from the TCR repertoires found in blood. Compared with non-shared clonotypes, the clonotypes found in all four sorted-subset donors had higher generation probabilities. Incomplete sequencing was indicated by rarefaction of sorted-subset datasets, despite the large sequencing depth. Based on pairwise subsampling, the degree of clonotype sharing among donors was expected to be affected by sequencing depth. The small number of donors limited the genetic and exposure-history diversity represented. Estimated clonotype richness was generally larger for naive than for memory subsets.

Sequencing was carried out using naive CD8+ T cells sorted from blood. According to the study, the label for this sample's cell subset or site signals: CD45RA+CCR7+. The origin of this receptor is a man younger than 30 in good health.

The base sequence is TGTGCCAGCAGTCCGGGACAGGGAAACACCGGGGAGCTGTTTTTT. Its translation reads: CASSPGQGNTGELFF. The V and J segments used are TRBV27 and TRBJ2-2; TRBD1 lines up with 9 middle nucleotides. Reading from cysteine to phenylalanine, the CDR3 counts 15 amino acids. Solely the CDR3 DNA is kept, with 45 bases framed from the first base. The CDR1 and CDR2 encoded by the germline V gene (reference sequence) are MNHEY and SMNVEV. At the junction V is shortened by 5 bases and J by 2 bases; bases outside the gene matches: 3.